The 11 T cell receptor beta chains below were found in one sample sequenced in a study of T cells in localized non-small cell lung cancer. Repertoires were generated with immunoSEQ multiplex PCR, while TCRdb's copy carries only in-frame clones and drops some. The data hold tens of thousands of clones, with almost 85% observed a single time. Sequencing was performed on peripheral blood, taken before any cancer treatment. The receptor set was obtained from a man aged 35-75 years with stage I lung adenocarcinoma.

For the CDR3, the DNA is TGTGCCAGCAGCGGGGAAGGTCCTCCTAATGAAAAACTGTTTTTT. Translating it yields CASSGEGPPNEKLFF. The chain employs TRBV9 and TRBJ1-4; D remains unclear. Trimming left V 3 bases short and J 3 bases short, with 12 bases between. This CDR3 is built from 15 residues. The germline gives CDR1 SGDLS, CDR2 YYNGEE. Using reference TRBV9 and TRBJ1-4 for the parts outside the CDR3, the full variable domain is DSGVTQTPKHLITATGQRVTLRCSPRSGDLSVYWYQQSLDQGLQFLIQYYNGEERAKGNILERFSAQQFPDLHSELNLSSLELGDSALYFCASSGEGPPNEKLFFGSGTQLSVL.

The V and J genes are TRBV6-5 and TRBJ1-2, with TRBD1 as a possible D gene (5 bases). The V gene lost 7 bases and the J gene lost 3 bases, with 15 bases spanning the gap. This CDR3 has 14 residues. Germline V gene sequence: CDR1 MNHEY, CDR2 SVGAGI. CDR3: CASTRGEGYYGYTF. In DNA form, the CDR3 reads TGTGCCAGCACACGAGGGGAAGGATACTATGGCTACACCTTC.

About this clone itself: This specimen includes other DNA sequences encoding the same CDR3. V usage is TRBV28 and J usage is TRBJ2-1; possible D gene TRBD1, 5 bases. The V gene lost 2 bases and the J gene lost 0 bases, with 5 bases spanning the gap. The CDR3 covers 14 residues. Per germline, CDR1 MDHEN and CDR2 SYDVKM. CDR3 nucleotides: TGTGCCAGCAGTTTAAGGGGCTCCTACAATGAGCAGTTCTTC. Its translation is CASSLRGSYNEQFF. The entire variable domain, with the rest obtained from reference TRBV28 and TRBJ2-1, is as follows: DVKVTQSSRYLVKRTGEKVFLECVQDMDHENMFWYRQDPGLGLRLIYFSYDVKMKEKGDIPEGYSVSREKKERFSLILESASTNQTSMYLCASSLRGSYNEQFFGPGTRLTVL.

This clone was detected once. The chain employs TRBV27 and TRBJ2-1; no clear D. The germline CDR1 and CDR2 sequences are MNHEY and SMNVEV (reference sequence). This CDR3 contains 11 residues. Deletions cut 8 bases from V and 9 bases from J, with 11 bases between. The DNA of the CDR3 is TGTGCCAGCGGTCTAATCAGTGAGCAGTTCTTC. Its translation: CASGLISEQFF.

The rearrangement uses TRBV5-8 and TRBJ2-7; D not resolved. The CDR3 loop spans 14 amino acids. CDR1 and CDR2 from the germline V gene are SGHTS and YDEGEE. The V end lost 4 bases, the J end lost 2 bases, and 13 bases lay between the germline ends. The CDR3 region is CASSVGVSTYEQYF. The DNA for the CDR3 is TGTGCCAGCAGCGTTGGGGTTTCAACCTACGAGCAGTACTTC.

J is TRBJ2-1 and V is TRBV18; 8 nucleotides align to TRBD1. The CDR3 spans 15 residues. V shed 5 bases, J shed 4 bases, and the junction held 7 bases outside the gene matches. Germline assignment: CDR1 KGHSH and CDR2 LQKENI. CDR3 residues: CASSKLDREYNEQFF. The CDR3 DNA reads TGTGCCAGCTCAAAGCTGGACAGGGAGTACAATGAGCAGTTCTTC. Supplemented by reference TRBV18 and TRBJ2-1, the full variable domain reads NAGVMQNPRHLVRRRGQEARLRCSPMKGHSHVYWYRQLPEEGLKFMVYLQKENIIDESGMPKERFSAEFPKEGPSILRIQQVVRGDSAAYFCASSKLDREYNEQFFGPGTRLTVL.

V usage is TRBV19 and J usage is TRBJ1-5; D is unresolved. The germline V and J ends were trimmed by 7 bases and 3 bases, with 19 bases remaining between them. CDR1 is LNHDA, CDR2 SQIVND, per germline (reference sequence). The CDR3 length is 16 residues. CDR3 in DNA: TGTGCCAGTATACGTTCCGTGAAGATTATCAATCAGCCCCAGCATTTT. This sequence encodes CASIRSVKIINQPQHF.

The CDR3: CASSPMIGPNEQFF. In nucleotides, the CDR3 is TGTGCCAGCAGTCCCATGATAGGCCCGAATGAGCAGTTCTTC. The genes are TRBV28 and TRBJ2-1; D is undetermined. Germline CDR1 reads MDHEN; CDR2 reads SYDVKM. V was pared by 5 bases and J by 7 bases, with 15 bases between. The CDR3 extends over 14 amino acids.

The chain is built from TRBV18 and TRBJ1-2, with TRBD1 as a possible D gene (5 bases). The CDR3 is 13 amino acids. Germline loops: CDR1 KGHSH, CDR2 LQKENI. Trimming left V 3 bases short and J 6 bases short, with 11 bases between. The CDR3 here is CASSPDRTNGYTF. The CDR3 nucleotides read TGTGCCAGCTCACCTGATCGGACAAATGGCTACACCTTC. Full variable domain (missing parts from reference TRBV18 and TRBJ1-2): NAGVMQNPRHLVRRRGQEARLRCSPMKGHSHVYWYRQLPEEGLKFMVYLQKENIIDESGMPKERFSAEFPKEGPSILRIQQVVRGDSAAYFCASSPDRTNGYTFGSGTRLTVV.

The V and J genes are TRBV6-5 and TRBJ2-6, with 7 bases lining up with TRBD1. The CDR3 has 14 amino acids. The germline gives CDR1 MNHEY, CDR2 SVGAGI. Trimming at V came to 0 bases and at J to 12 bases, leaving 5 bases not matched to a gene. CDR3 amino acids: CASSYSDRVGVLTF. The CDR3 DNA is TGTGCCAGCAGTTACTCTGACAGGGTGGGCGTCCTGACTTTC.

The genes are TRBV5-5 and TRBJ2-7; TRBD2 matches 10 bases. The ends lost 5 bases at V and 2 bases at J; junction bases unmatched: 4. Germline V CDR1 and CDR2: SGHKS, YYEKEE (reference sequence). The CDR3 length is 14 residues. CDR3 DNA: TGTGCCAGCAGTACAGCGGGAGGGCCCTACGAGCAGTACTTC. As protein: CASSTAGGPYEQYF.